The TCR beta chain under discussion was sequenced for a study of molecular identifiers for immune sequencing clone quantification listed by TCRdb under 2018. About the investigation overall: For a replicate experiment, the RNA from either approximately 20,000 or 100,000 naive CD8 T cells was divided into five aliquots, and four of those aliquots went on to sequencing. This methods study used CD8 T cells to benchmark TCR RNA copy counting and molecular-identifier clustering-based TCR repertoire sequencing (MIDCIRS).

In this sample, this clonotype turned up a few times. Its specific antigen is unknown. The input lacks base qualities; no much larger clone sits a single base away. Naive CD8 T cell libraries were made from around 18,000 to 910,000 sorted cells using 10%, 30% or 50% of purified RNA. On a BD FACSAria II, naive CD8 T cells were FACS-sorted as CD8+CD4-CCR7+CD45RA+ and collected into RLT Plus buffer. Detection sensitivity was tested by spiking Jurkat RNA equal to some 11 TCR copies' worth into samples containing roughly 19,000-1,000,000 naive CD8 T cells. CD8 T cells were enriched with RosetteSep CD8+ T Cell Enrichment Cocktail and Ficoll-Paque, followed by ACK red cell lysis. Points the paper makes about the study in general: Clones above 20 RNA copies held over 99% of molecules in CMV-specific effector cells but under 1% in naive cells. Modeling gave around 3 recovered TCR RNA copies per cell versus around 9.9 by digital PCR, implying roughly 30% capture efficiency. Naive libraries contained spiked-in Jurkat TCR RNA (more than nine copies' worth), which is not part of the donor repertoire. Highly expanded clone sizes could be underestimated because identical TCR molecules may share a barcode. When barcode sub-clustering was omitted, TCR diversity was inflated by chimeric consensus sequences, with chimeras reaching as high as 47%. Spiked-in Jurkat TCR RNA equivalent to a single cell was reported to be detectable even among approximately 1 million naive CD8 T cells.

Library preparation employed PCR. Sequencing relied on an Illumina HiSeq 4000. Bulk TCR libraries were made following a previously described method, with the TCR primers given in Table S5. Purification of total RNA was performed with the Qiagen AllPrep DNA/RNA kit. Before any analysis, reads coming from multiple sequencing runs of the same library were combined into one pool. The published analysis was carried out like this. Reads were retained only if the reads had an exact TCR constant sequence, and the retained reads were trimmed to 150 nt and grouped according to their 12-nt molecular barcodes. Reads within each barcode group were sub-clustered using a 15% Levenshtein threshold, and quality-weighted consensus sequences were constructed for each RNA molecule. Non-functional sequences were discarded, and so were lower-count sequences lying one edit away from another sequence. Based on fitting two negative binomial distributions, any barcode sub-cluster with under 20% of the maximum read count was discarded. Starting from the raw public reads, TCRdb applied fastp trimming at Q25, assembled clones with MiXCR and retained in-frame beta chains. Every CDR3 protein is listed once, alongside the most common genes and DNA of its rows. The authors' filters were not applied to this entry. Counted in this sample were under 650,000 distinct CDR3 sequences; 15% to 20% of them appeared once. Approximately 0.9% of the sample comes from the top ten.

V loses 2 bases of germline sequence and J loses 2 bases, and the interval between the two ends is 11 bases. From the cysteine through the phenylalanine, the CDR3 covers 14 amino acids. The sequence is cut down to CDR3 DNA, 42 bases in frame from base 1. CDR1 and CDR2 were assigned from the germline V gene as SGHDT and YYEEEE. The V and J genes are TRBV5-6 and TRBJ2-7, with an unclear D gene assignment. Sequenced material: naive CD8+ T cells from blood, with Jurkat cell RNA spiked in. In the paper's terms, the cell subset or site label means: FACS-sorted CD8+CD4-CCR7+CD45RA+ naive T cells. The receptor's source is a human donor in good health. Some libraries in this study had Jurkat cell RNA spiked in. The sequenced DNA: TGTGCCAGCAGCTTAACAAGTCAGACCTACGAGCAGTACTTC. This is translated as CASSLTSQTYEQYF.